Below are 27 T cell receptor beta chains sequenced from a single sample in a study of CD8+ T cells in alopecia areata. Sequencing templates came from extracted RNA that was reverse transcribed into cDNA. The table came from immunoSEQ multiplex PCR; TCRdb's copy has only in-frame clones and leaves some out. The table lists 90,000 to 100,000 clones, more than 55% of them singletons. Treatment indicated: oral pan-JAK inhibitor, 5-10 mg twice daily. Sequencing was performed on CD8+ T cells sorted from blood, taken at week 4, from a patient treated with tofacitinib. The receptors come from a human donor with alopecia areata.

The chain has TRBV9 and TRBJ2-5; 8 bases line up with TRBD1. Germline V gene lookup returns CDR1 SGDLS and CDR2 YYNGEE. The CDR3 is 15 residues long. Trimming cost V 4 bases and J 2 bases; bases outside gene matches: 7. CDR3 nucleotide sequence: TGTGCCAGCAGCCTAAGGACAGGGCAGCAAGAGACCCAGTACTTC. It yields the protein CASSLRTGQQETQYF.

The chain links TRBV7-9 to TRBJ2-7, with D maybe TRBD2 (6 bases). V was trimmed by 5 bases and J by 3 bases, leaving 17 bases between them. CDR1 SEHNR and CDR2 FQNEAQ come from the germline V gene (reference sequence). CDR3 size: 15 residues. The CDR3 region has the DNA TGTGCCAGCAGCCCCCGCGAGACTAGTAACTACGAGCAGTACTTC. Translating gives CASSPRETSNYEQYF.

The chain couples TRBV4-1 to TRBJ2-7; 7 positions match TRBD1. With 3 bases clipped from V and 6 bases from J, the junction kept 8 bases outside the gene matches. CDR1 and CDR2 (germline): MGHRA, YSYEKL. This CDR3 has 14 amino acids. CDR3 DNA: TGCGCCAGCAGCCACATTCCGACAGGGTTCGAGCAGTACTTC. Residues: CASSHIPTGFEQYF.

V and J are TRBV27 and TRBJ2-2, with 8 bases lining up with TRBD1. Germline CDR1 reads MNHEY; CDR2 reads SMNVEV (reference sequence). With V trimmed by 6 bases and J by 4 bases, 7 bases remained unmatched. The CDR3 runs to 15 residues. The CDR3 coding sequence is TGTGCCAGCAGCCGACGGACAGGGAGCACCGGGGAGCTGTTTTTT. Translated, it gives CASSRRTGSTGELFF.

In DNA, the CDR3 is TGTGCCAGCAGTTTTGCAGGGGGCGCCTACGAGCAGTACTTC. It encodes CASSFAGGAYEQYF. This chain links TRBV6-6 with TRBJ2-7; 8 positions agree with TRBD1. Germline CDR1 is MNHNY and CDR2 is SVGAGI (reference sequence). The V and J ends lost 4 bases and 2 bases, in that order; junction bases with no gene match: 4. This CDR3 is built from 14 residues.

This clone was found a few times. The chain joins TRBV29-1 to TRBJ2-5; weak D call: TRBD1 (5 bases). The CDR3 length is 12 residues. CDR1 and CDR2 (germline): SQVTM, ANQGSEA. The ends were cut back, 3 bases at V and 5 bases at J, with 10 bases in the middle. The chain's CDR3 is CSVEAGFETQYF. The CDR3 coding sequence is TGCAGCGTTGAGGCAGGGTTTGAGACCCAGTACTTC.

The chain carries TRBV7-9 and TRBJ2-7; TRBD2 is a possible D gene (6 bases). V was clipped by 4 bases and J by 2 bases, with 15 bases between them. This CDR3 contains 15 residues. In germline, CDR1 is SEHNR, CDR2 FQNEAQ (reference sequence). CDR3 DNA: TGTGCCAGCAGCTCTGACGTAGCGGAGGCCTACGAGCAGTACTTC. It translates to CASSSDVAEAYEQYF.

Remarks on this clone: The sample contains more than one DNA sequence encoding this CDR3. In nucleotides, the CDR3 is TGCAGCGTCGGGGGGACCTACGAGCAGTACTTC. Protein: CSVGGTYEQYF. The chain couples TRBV29-1 to TRBJ2-7, with 7 bases matching TRBD2. Looked up from germline, CDR1 is SQVTM and CDR2 is ANQGSEA. This CDR3 spans 11 amino acids. The J segment lost 2 bases and the V segment lost 6 bases, leaving 1 base of the junction unmatched.

The chain has TRBV19 and TRBJ2-1; TRBD2 is a possible D gene (5 bases). This CDR3 spans 15 amino acids. The germline V gene has CDR1 LNHDA and CDR2 SQIVND (reference sequence). V was pared by 2 bases and J by 1 base, with 9 bases between. The CDR3 DNA sequence: TGTGCCAGTAGTATACCCGGGATGTCCTACAATGAGCAGTTCTTC. Amino acids: CASSIPGMSYNEQFF.

The chain uses TRBV6-1 and TRBJ2-7, with D possibly being TRBD1 (6 bases). CDR1 is MNHNS, CDR2 SASEGT, per germline. The CDR3 contains 13 residues. The V end was cut by 4 bases, the J end by 4 bases, with 11 bases between. The CDR3 is CASSVRQVYEQYF. The CDR3 DNA follows: TGTGCCAGCAGTGTACGACAGGTGTACGAGCAGTACTTC.

The V call is TRBV7-2, the J call TRBJ2-2, with a tentative D call TRBD1 (6 bases). This CDR3 is 15 amino acids long. From germline, CDR1 is SGHTA and CDR2 FQGNSA. V was cut by 5 bases and J by 4 bases, with 14 bases left in between. CDR3 bases: TGTGCCAGCAGCCTACAGGGAGTGCGCACCGGGGAGCTGTTTTTT. Residues: CASSLQGVRTGELFF.

By sample fraction, this clone is medium-sized. This chain uses TRBV27 with TRBJ2-5; D perhaps matches TRBD1 (6 bases). V was pared by 4 bases and J by 7 bases, with 10 bases between. Germline V gene lookup returns CDR1 MNHEY and CDR2 SMNVEV (reference sequence). This CDR3 has 12 residues. CDR3 amino acids: CASSYPRGTQYF. CDR3 coding DNA: TGTGCCAGCAGTTACCCCAGGGGGACCCAGTACTTC.

The chain combines TRBV5-6 with TRBJ1-1; D not certain. The CDR3 runs to 13 residues. Trimming stripped 0 bases from V and 1 base from J, with 4 bases between. The germline gives CDR1 SGHDT, CDR2 YYEEEE. The CDR3 region is CASSLGRNTEAFF. DNA of the CDR3: TGTGCCAGCAGCTTGGGGCGGAACACTGAAGCTTTCTTT.

The gene calls are TRBV5-1 and TRBJ1-6, with 10 bases matching TRBD1. The length of the CDR3 is 15 residues. Germline loops: CDR1 SGHRS, CDR2 YFSETQ. V shed 4 bases, J shed 9 bases, and the junction held 7 bases outside the gene matches. In DNA form, the CDR3 reads TGCGCCAGCAGCCCGGGGACAGGGGCCATTTCACCCCTCCACTTT. It encodes CASSPGTGAISPLHF.

This sequence joins TRBV5-6 and TRBJ2-7; D is perhaps TRBD2 (6 bases). The CDR3 consists of 16 residues. The germline V gene encodes CDR1 SGHDT and CDR2 YYEEEE. Deletions cut 0 bases from V and 2 bases from J, with 15 bases between. In DNA form, the CDR3 reads TGTGCCAGCAGCTTGGGGGGCGGGACGGGCCCCTACGAGCAGTACTTC. Translation: CASSLGGGTGPYEQYF.

This clone has just a few counts. The CDR3 is CASGSSYNEQFF. The CDR3 region has the DNA TGTGCTTCAGGAAGCTCCTACAATGAGCAGTTCTTC. The chain has TRBV12-5 and TRBJ2-1; no definite D call. Germline values: CDR1 LGHNT, CDR2 FRNRAP. The ends were cut back, 11 bases at V and 0 bases at J, with 8 bases in the middle. This CDR3 comprises 12 residues.

In its sample, this clone was seen once. The J gene is TRBJ1-2, the V gene TRBV4-3; 7 nucleotides line up with TRBD1. J lost 7 bases, V lost 4 bases, and 18 bases had no gene match. Germline CDR1 reads LGHNA; CDR2 reads YSLEER. The CDR3 length is 17 residues. This CDR3 is CASSPGTVDSIYRGYTF. The CDR3 DNA sequence: TGCGCCAGCAGCCCTGGGACAGTGGATTCCATATATCGTGGCTACACCTTC.

The chain is built from TRBV7-6 and TRBJ1-1, with no clear D. Germline values: CDR1 SGHVS, CDR2 FNYEAQ. V was trimmed by 5 bases and J by 4 bases, leaving 14 bases between them. The CDR3 sequence is 14 residues long. The CDR3 coding sequence is TGTGCCAGCAGCCGGGCTGAAATAGGCACTGAAGCTTTCTTT. Amino acids: CASSRAEIGTEAFF.

The gene calls are TRBV9 and TRBJ2-7; D might be TRBD1 or TRBD2, each matching 5 bases. V was shortened by 2 bases and J by 5 bases, with 17 bases between the two germline ends. This CDR3 contains 15 residues. Germline V gene sequence: CDR1 SGDLS, CDR2 YYNGEE. As DNA, the CDR3 is TGTGCCAGCAGCGTTACGTTCAGGGTGGGGGACGAGCAGTACTTC. This codes for CASSVTFRVGDEQYF. Combining the CDR3 with reference TRBV9 and TRBJ2-7 gives the whole variable domain DSGVTQTPKHLITATGQRVTLRCSPRSGDLSVYWYQQSLDQGLQFLIQYYNGEERAKGNILERFSAQQFPDLHSELNLSSLELGDSALYFCASSVTFRVGDEQYFGPGTRLTVT.

Only a few counts were recorded for this clone. The rearrangement uses TRBV5-1 and TRBJ2-5, with no clear D. The V end was cut by 3 bases, the J end by 5 bases, with 11 bases between. The CDR3 consists of 13 residues. From germline, CDR1 is SGHRS and CDR2 YFSETQ. The CDR3, as DNA: TGCGCCAGCAGCTCCGACAATTTGGAGACCCAGTACTTC. Its translation: CASSSDNLETQYF.

The chain uses TRBV27 and TRBJ1-2, with 7 nucleotides matching TRBD1. Germline V CDR1 and CDR2: MNHEY, SMNVEV (reference sequence). V shed 6 bases, J shed 6 bases, and the junction held 13 bases outside the gene matches. The CDR3 has 15 residues. This CDR3 reads CASSHTYGQADGYTF. Here the CDR3 DNA reads TGTGCCAGCAGCCACACCTACGGACAGGCGGATGGCTACACCTTC.

The chain carries TRBV2 and TRBJ2-7; D might be TRBD2 (5 bases). The CDR3 sequence is 13 residues long. Between the trimmed V and J ends, which lost 8 bases and 2 bases, there was a span of 13 bases. Germline CDR1 SNHLY, CDR2 FYNNEI. In DNA, the CDR3 is TGTGCCAGCCTGACGGACTTTCCCTACGAGCAGTACTTC. It codes for CASLTDFPYEQYF.

The CDR3 DNA is TGCGCCAGCAGCCAAAGCGGGAGGCCCTACAATGAGCAGTTCTTC. It codes for CASSQSGRPYNEQFF. The chain has TRBV4-3 and TRBJ2-1, with 9 positions matching TRBD2. V was pared by 2 bases and J by 2 bases, with 1 base of the junction left unmatched. The CDR3 totals 15 residues. Germline assignment: CDR1 LGHNA and CDR2 YSLEER.

The chain links TRBV4-1 to TRBJ2-3; 9 bases align to TRBD2. Germline CDR1 is MGHRA and CDR2 is YSYEKL. This CDR3 has 17 amino acids. V gave up 0 bases and J gave up 2 bases; unmatched junction bases: 6. The CDR3 sequence is CASSQEERGATTDTQYF. In DNA, the CDR3 is TGCGCCAGCAGCCAAGAGGAGCGGGGGGCAACCACAGATACGCAGTATTTT.

This sequence joins TRBV5-1 and TRBJ2-1, with TRBD2 as a possible D gene (6 bases). From germline, CDR1 is SGHRS and CDR2 YFSETQ. The CDR3 length is 14 residues. V was cut by 1 base and J by 5 bases, with 10 bases left in between. The CDR3, as DNA: TGCGCCAGCAGCTTGATCGTAGCGGACAATGAGCAGTTCTTC. Protein product: CASSLIVADNEQFF.

The sample holds many counts of this clone. This chain uses TRBV6-1 with TRBJ2-3, with a tentative D call TRBD1 (6 bases). Germline CDR1 is MNHNS and CDR2 is SASEGT. The V end was cut by 3 bases, the J end by 3 bases, with 10 bases between. The CDR3 runs 14 residues. CDR3 protein: CASSEWGQTDTQYF. CDR3 sequence (DNA): TGTGCCAGCAGTGAGTGGGGACAAACAGATACGCAGTATTTT.

The V and J genes are TRBV7-9 and TRBJ2-3, with 14 bases aligning to TRBD2. Trimming at V came to 8 bases and at J to 6 bases, leaving 7 bases not matched to a gene. Germline V gene lookup returns CDR1 SEHNR and CDR2 FQNEAQ (reference sequence). The CDR3 runs to 15 residues. CDR3 sequence: CASDRGLAGVDTQYF. CDR3 nucleotide sequence: TGTGCCAGCGATAGGGGACTAGCGGGAGTTGATACGCAGTATTTT.